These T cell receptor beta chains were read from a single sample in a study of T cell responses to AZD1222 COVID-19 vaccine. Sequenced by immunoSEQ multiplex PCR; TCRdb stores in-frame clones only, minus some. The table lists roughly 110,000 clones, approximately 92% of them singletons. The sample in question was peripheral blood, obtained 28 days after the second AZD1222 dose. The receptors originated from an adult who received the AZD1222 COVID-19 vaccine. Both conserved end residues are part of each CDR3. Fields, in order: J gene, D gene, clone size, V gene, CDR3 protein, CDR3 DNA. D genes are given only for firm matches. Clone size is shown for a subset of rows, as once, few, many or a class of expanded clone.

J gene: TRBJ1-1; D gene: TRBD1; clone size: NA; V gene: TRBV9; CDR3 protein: CASSAGQMNTEAFF; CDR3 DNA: TGTGCCAGCAGCGCGGGACAGATGAACACTGAAGCTTTCTTT
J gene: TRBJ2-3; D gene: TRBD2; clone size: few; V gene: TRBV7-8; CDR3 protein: CASSPSGGWGDTQYF; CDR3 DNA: TGTGCCAGCAGCCCCTCGGGGGGATGGGGAGATACGCAGTATTTT
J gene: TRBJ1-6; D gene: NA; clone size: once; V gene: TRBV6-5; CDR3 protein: CASSYWRLNSPLHF; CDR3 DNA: TGTGCCAGCAGTTACTGGAGGTTAAATTCACCCCTCCACTTT
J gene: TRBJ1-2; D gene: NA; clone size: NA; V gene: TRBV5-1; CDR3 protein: CASSLAVGGGYGYTF; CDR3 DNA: TGCGCCAGCAGCTTGGCCGTGGGGGGCGGCTATGGCTACACCTTC
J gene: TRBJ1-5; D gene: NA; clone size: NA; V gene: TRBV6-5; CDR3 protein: CASSTDVFNQPQHF; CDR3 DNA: TGTGCCAGCAGTACGGACGTTTTTAATCAGCCCCAGCATTTT
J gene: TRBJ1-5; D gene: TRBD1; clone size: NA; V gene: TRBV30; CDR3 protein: CAWETGVDNQPQHF; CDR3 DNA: TGTGCCTGGGAAACAGGGGTGGACAATCAGCCCCAGCATTTT
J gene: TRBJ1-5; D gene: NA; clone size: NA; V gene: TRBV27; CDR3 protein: CASRGHSNQPQHF; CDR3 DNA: TGTGCCAGCAGGGGGCATAGCAATCAGCCCCAGCATTTT
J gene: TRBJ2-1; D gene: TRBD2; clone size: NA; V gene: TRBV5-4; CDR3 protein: CASSREGSADNEQFF; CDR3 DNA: TGTGCCAGCAGCCGGGAGGGCAGCGCCGACAATGAGCAGTTCTTC
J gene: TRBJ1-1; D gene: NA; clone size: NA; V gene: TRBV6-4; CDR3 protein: CASSVDKMNTEAFF; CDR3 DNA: TGTGCCAGCAGTGTGGACAAAATGAACACTGAAGCTTTCTTT
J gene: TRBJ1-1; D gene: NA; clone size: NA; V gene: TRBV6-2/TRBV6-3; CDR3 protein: CASSYWAVNTEAFF; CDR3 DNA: TGTGCCAGCAGTTACTGGGCGGTGAACACTGAAGCTTTCTTT
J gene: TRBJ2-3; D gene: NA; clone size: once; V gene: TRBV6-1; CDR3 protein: CASSDKGRTDTQYF; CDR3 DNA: TGTGCCAGCAGTGATAAGGGGAGGACAGATACGCAGTATTTT
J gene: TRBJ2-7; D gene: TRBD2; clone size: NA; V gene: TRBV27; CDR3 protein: CASSSTSGVPYEQYF; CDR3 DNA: TGTGCCAGCAGTTCGACTAGCGGGGTACCCTACGAGCAGTACTTC
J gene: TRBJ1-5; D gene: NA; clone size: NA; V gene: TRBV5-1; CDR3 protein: CASSLSGGGNQPQHF; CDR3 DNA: TGCGCCAGCAGCTTGTCGGGGGGAGGCAATCAGCCCCAGCATTTT
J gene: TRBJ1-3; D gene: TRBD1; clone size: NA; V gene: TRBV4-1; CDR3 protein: CASSQDRRGRSGNTIYF; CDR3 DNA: TGCGCCAGCAGCCAAGATCGAAGGGGGCGATCTGGAAACACCATATATTTT
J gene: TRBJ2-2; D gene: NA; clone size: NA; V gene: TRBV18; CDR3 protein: CASSPAQGYTGELFF; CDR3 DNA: TGTGCCAGCTCACCCGCCCAGGGTTACACCGGGGAGCTGTTTTTT
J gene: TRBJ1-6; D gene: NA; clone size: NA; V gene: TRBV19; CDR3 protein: CASSTGPASSYNSPLHF; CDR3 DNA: TGTGCCAGTAGTACTGGCCCGGCCAGCTCCTATAATTCACCCCTCCACTTT
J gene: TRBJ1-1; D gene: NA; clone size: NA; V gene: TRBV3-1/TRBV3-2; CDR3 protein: CASSQVVWAENTEAFF; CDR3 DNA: TGTGCCAGCAGCCAAGTGGTATGGGCGGAGAACACTGAAGCTTTCTTT
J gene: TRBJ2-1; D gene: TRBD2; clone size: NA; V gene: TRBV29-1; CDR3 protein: CSVVRGVGEQFF; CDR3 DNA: TGCAGCGTTGTTCGGGGGGTCGGTGAGCAGTTCTTC
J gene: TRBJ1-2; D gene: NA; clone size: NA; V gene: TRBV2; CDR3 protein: CASSVSYGYTF; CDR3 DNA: TGTGCCAGCAGTGTCAGCTATGGCTACACCTTC
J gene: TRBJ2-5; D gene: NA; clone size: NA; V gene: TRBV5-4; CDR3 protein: CASSRAATSQETQYF; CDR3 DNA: TGTGCCAGCAGCCGGGCGGCGACGTCCCAAGAGACCCAGTACTTC
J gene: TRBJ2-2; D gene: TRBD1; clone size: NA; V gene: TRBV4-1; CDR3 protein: CASSQEGTGARVTGELFF; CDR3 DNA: TGCGCCAGCAGCCAAGAAGGGACAGGGGCACGAGTCACCGGGGAGCTGTTTTTT
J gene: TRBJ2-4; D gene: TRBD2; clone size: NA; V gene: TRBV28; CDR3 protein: CASSPAGVAKNIQYF; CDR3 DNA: TGTGCCAGCAGCCCAGCGGGAGTCGCCAAAAACATTCAGTACTTC
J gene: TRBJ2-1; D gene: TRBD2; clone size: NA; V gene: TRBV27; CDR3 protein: CASSNIAGAHEQFF; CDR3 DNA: TGTGCCAGCAGCAACATAGCGGGAGCTCATGAGCAGTTCTTC
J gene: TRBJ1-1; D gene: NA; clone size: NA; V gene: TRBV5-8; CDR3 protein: CASRKRLNTEAFF; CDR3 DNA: TGTGCCAGCCGGAAGCGGTTGAACACTGAAGCTTTCTTT
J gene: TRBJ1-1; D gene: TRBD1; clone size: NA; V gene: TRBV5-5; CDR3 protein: CASSLGRGQAVTEAFF; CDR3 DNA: TGTGCCAGCAGCTTGGGCCGAGGACAGGCGGTCACTGAAGCTTTCTTT
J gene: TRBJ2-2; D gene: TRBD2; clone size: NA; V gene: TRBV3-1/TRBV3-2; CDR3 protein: CASSQVGGRAENTGELFF; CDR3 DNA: TGTGCCAGCAGCCAAGTGGGGGGGAGGGCCGAAAACACCGGGGAGCTGTTTTTT
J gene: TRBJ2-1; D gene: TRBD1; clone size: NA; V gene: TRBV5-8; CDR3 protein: CASPTPPGQVVNEQFF; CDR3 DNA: TGTGCCAGCCCCACCCCCCCGGGACAGGTGGTCAATGAGCAGTTCTTC
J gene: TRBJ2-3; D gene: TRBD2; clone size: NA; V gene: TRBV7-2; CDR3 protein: CASSLEFGLAGLDTQYF; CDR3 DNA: TGTGCCAGCAGCTTAGAATTCGGACTAGCGGGGCTAGATACGCAGTATTTT
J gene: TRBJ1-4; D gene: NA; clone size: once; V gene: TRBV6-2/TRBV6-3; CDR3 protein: CASSYSTEKLFF; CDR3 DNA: TGTGCCAGCAGTTACTCGACAGAAAAACTGTTTTTT